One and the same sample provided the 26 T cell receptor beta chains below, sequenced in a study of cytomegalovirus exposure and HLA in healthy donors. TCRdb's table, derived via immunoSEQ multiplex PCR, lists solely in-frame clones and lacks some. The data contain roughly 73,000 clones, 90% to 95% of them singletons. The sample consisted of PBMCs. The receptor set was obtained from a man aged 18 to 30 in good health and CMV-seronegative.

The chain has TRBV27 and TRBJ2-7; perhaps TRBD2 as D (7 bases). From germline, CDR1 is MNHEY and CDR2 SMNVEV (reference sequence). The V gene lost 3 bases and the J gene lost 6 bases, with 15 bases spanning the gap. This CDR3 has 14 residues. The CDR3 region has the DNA TGTGCCAGCAGTTTCGCGCTCCGGGGGGCCGAGCAGTACTTC. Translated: CASSFALRGAEQYF.

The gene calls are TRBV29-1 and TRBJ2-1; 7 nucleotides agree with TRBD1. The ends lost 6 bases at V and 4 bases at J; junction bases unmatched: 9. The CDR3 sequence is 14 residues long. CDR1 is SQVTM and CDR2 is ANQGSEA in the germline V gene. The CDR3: CSVGTVSLYNEQFF. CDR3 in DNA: TGCAGCGTGGGGACAGTCTCCCTTTACAATGAGCAGTTCTTC.

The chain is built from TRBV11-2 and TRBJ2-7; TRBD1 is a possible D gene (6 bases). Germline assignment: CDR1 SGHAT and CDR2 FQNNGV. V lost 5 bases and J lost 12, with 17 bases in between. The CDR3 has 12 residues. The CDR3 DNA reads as TGTGCCAGCAGCGAGGACAGCTTAATGTGGTACTTC. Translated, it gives CASSEDSLMWYF.

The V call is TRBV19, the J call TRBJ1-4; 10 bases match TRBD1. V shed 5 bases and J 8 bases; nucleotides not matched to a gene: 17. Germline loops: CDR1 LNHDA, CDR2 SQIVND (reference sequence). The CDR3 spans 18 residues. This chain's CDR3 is CASSVLRDRGNVREKLFF. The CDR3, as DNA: TGTGCCAGTAGTGTTCTCCGGGACAGGGGAAACGTTCGGGAAAAACTGTTTTTT.

CDR3 loop: CASSQAQGARTEAFF. The CDR3 DNA is TGCGCCAGCAGCCAGGCTCAGGGGGCGCGAACTGAAGCTTTCTTT. The V gene is TRBV4-3, the J gene TRBJ1-1; 8 bases are shared with TRBD1. CDR1 and CDR2 from the germline V gene are LGHNA and YSLEER. The CDR3 has 15 amino acids. J lost 5 bases, V lost 3 bases, and 8 bases had no gene match.

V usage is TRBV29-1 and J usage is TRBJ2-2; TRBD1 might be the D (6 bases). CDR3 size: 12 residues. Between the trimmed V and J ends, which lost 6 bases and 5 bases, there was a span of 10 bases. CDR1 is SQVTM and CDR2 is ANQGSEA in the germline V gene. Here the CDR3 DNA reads TGCAGCGTCAGAAGGGGGACCGGGGAGCTGTTTTTT. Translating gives CSVRRGTGELFF.

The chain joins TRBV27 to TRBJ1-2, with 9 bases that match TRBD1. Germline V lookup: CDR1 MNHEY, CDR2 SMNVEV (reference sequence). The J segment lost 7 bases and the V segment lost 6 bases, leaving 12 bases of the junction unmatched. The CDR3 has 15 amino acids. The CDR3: CASRAAGQGRGGYTF. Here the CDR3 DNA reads TGTGCCAGCAGGGCTGCCGGACAGGGGAGAGGTGGCTACACCTTC.

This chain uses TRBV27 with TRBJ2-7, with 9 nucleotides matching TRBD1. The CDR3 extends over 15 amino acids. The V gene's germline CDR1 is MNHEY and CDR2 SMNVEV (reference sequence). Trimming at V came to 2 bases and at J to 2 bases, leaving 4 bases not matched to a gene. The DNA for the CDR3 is TGTGCCAGCAGTTTAGGGACAGGGAATACCTACGAGCAGTACTTC. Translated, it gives CASSLGTGNTYEQYF.

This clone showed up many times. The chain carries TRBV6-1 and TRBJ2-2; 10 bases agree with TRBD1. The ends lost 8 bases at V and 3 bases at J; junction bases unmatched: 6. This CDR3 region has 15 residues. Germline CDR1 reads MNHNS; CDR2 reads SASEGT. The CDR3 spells CASQRGQGDTGELFF. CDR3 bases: TGTGCCAGCCAGCGAGGACAGGGGGACACCGGGGAGCTGTTTTTT.

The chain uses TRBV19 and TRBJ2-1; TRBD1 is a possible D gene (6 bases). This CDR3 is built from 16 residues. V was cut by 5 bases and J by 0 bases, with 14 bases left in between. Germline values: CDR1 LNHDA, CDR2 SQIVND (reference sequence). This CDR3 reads CASSPYRVPSYNEQFF. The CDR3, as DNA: TGTGCCAGTAGTCCCTACAGGGTCCCCTCCTACAATGAGCAGTTCTTC.

The CDR3 coding sequence is TGTGCCAGCAGCTTAAGCGGGGGGGCAGATACGCAGTATTTT. As protein: CASSLSGGADTQYF. The chain combines TRBV7-9 with TRBJ2-3; 10 positions agree with TRBD2. The V segment lost 2 bases and the J segment 4 bases; nucleotides outside the gene matches: 0. This CDR3 spans 14 amino acids. Germline assignment: CDR1 SEHNR and CDR2 FQNEAQ (reference sequence).

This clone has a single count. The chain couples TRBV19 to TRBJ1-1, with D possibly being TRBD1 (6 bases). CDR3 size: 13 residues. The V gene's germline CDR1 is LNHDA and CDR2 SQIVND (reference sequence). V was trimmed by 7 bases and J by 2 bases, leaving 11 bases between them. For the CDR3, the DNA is TGTGCCAGTACGCAGGGGAGAAACACTGAAGCTTTCTTT. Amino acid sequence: CASTQGRNTEAFF.

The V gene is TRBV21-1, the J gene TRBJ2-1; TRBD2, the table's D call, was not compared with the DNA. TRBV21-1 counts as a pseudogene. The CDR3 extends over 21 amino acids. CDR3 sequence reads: CASSQAWGASGGQTSYNEQFF. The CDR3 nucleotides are TGTGCCAGCAGCCAAGCATGGGGGGCTAGCGGGGGCCAAACCTCCTACAATGAGCAGTTCTTC.

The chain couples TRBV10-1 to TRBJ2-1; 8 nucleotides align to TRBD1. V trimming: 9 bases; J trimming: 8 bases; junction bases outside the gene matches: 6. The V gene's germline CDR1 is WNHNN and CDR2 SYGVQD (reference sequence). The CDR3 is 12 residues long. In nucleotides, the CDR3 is TGCGCCAGTCCTCAGGGGGCAGATGAGCAGTTCTTC. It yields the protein CASPQGADEQFF.

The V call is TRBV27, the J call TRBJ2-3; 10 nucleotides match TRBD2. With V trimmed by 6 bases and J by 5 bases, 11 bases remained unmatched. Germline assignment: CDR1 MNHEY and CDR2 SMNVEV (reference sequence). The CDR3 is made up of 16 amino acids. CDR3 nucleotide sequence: TGTGCCAGCAGCCCCCGAGCGGGGGGGAGAGGAGATACGCAGTATTTT. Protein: CASSPRAGGRGDTQYF.

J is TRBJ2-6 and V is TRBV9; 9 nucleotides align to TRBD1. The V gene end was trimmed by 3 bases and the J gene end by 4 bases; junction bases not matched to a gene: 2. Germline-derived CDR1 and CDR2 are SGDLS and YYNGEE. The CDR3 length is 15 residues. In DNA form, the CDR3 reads TGTGCCAGCAGCGGGACAGGGGCCGGGGCCAACGTCCTGACTTTC. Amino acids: CASSGTGAGANVLTF.

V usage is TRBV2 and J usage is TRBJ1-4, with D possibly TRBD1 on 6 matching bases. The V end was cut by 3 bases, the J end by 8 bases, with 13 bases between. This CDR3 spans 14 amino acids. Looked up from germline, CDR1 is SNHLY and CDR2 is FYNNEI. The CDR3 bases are TGTGCCAGCAGTGAGTCAGGGGTTTGGGAAAAACTGTTTTTT. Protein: CASSESGVWEKLFF.

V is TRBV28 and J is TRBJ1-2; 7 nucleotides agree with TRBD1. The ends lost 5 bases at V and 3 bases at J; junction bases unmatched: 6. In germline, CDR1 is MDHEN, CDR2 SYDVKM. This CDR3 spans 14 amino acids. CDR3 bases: TGTGCCAGCAGTAACCAGGGGGGCCACTATGGCTACACCTTC. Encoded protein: CASSNQGGHYGYTF.

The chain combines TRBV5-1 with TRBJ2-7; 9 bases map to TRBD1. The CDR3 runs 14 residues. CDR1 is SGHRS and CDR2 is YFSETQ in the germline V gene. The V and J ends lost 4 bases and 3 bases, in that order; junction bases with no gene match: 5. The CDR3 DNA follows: TGCGCCAGCAGCCCCGAGACAGGGGGCTACGAGCAGTACTTC. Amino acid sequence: CASSPETGGYEQYF.

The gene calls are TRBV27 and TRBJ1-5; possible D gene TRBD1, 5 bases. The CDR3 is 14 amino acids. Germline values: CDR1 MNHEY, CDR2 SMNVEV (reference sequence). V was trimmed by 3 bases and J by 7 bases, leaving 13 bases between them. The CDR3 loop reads CASSLGPGYQPQHF. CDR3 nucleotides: TGTGCCAGCAGTTTGGGGCCAGGTTACCAGCCCCAGCATTTT.

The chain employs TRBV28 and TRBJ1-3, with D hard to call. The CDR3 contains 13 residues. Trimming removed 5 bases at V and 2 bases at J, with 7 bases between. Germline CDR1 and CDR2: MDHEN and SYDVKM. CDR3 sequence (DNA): TGTGCCAGCAGTCCAACGGCTGGAAACACCATATATTTT. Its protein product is CASSPTAGNTIYF.

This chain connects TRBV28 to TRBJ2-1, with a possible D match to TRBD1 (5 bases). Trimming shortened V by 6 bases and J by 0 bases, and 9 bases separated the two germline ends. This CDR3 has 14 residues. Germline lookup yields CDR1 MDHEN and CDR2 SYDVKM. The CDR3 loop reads CASRVDSSYNEQFF. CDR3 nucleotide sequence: TGTGCCAGCAGAGTAGACAGCTCCTACAATGAGCAGTTCTTC.

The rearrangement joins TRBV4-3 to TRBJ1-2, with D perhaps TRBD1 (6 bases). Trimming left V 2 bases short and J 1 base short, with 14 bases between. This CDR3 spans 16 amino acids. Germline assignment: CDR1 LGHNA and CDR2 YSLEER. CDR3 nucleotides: TGCGCCAGCAGCCAAAGCCGGACAGATATTAACTATGGCTACACCTTC. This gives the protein CASSQSRTDINYGYTF.

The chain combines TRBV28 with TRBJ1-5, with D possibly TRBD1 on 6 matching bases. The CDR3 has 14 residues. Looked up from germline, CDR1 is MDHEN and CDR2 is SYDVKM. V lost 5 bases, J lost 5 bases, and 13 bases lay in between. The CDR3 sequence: CASSQYREDQPQHF. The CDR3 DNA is TGTGCCAGCAGTCAGTACAGGGAAGATCAGCCCCAGCATTTT.

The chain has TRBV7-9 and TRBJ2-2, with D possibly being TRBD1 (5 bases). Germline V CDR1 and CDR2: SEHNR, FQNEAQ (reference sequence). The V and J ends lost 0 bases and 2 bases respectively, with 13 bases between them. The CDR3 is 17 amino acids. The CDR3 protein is CASSLAVSGLNTGELFF. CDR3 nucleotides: TGTGCCAGCAGCTTAGCGGTATCAGGGCTTAACACCGGGGAGCTGTTTTTT.

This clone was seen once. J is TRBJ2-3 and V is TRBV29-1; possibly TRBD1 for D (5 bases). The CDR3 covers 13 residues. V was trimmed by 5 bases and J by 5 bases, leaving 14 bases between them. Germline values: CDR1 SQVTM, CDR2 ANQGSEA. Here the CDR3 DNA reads TGCAGCGTTCAGGGCCACCATGGAGATACGCAGTATTTT. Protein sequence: CSVQGHHGDTQYF.